This TCR beta chain was observed in a study of T cell repertoires in cytomegalovirus infection (dated by TCRdb to about 2019). Context from the whole study: Alongside well-studied HLA-B-restricted epitopes, the peptide stimulations were aimed at recently identified HLA-C-restricted CMV epitopes, whose presentation resists viral immunomodulation. Because public TCR beta signatures pointed to carriage of CMV infection together with the matching HLA type, the HLA type of each donor mattered for the analysis. Study-level results and caveats: The ex vivo response was dominated by HLA-C-restricted CMV-specific TCR beta clonotypes, which also provided the single most frequent clonotype in two of eight donors. In both this cohort and an independent cohort of over 350 donors, the cumulative frequency of public TCR beta family members distinguished carriers of CMV infection plus the relevant HLA type.

The CDR3 holds 14 amino acids from the cysteine to the phenylalanine. Of all the DNA, just the CDR3 is kept, 42 bases in frame from base 1. V and J are truncated by 6 bases and 4 bases respectively, leaving an intervening sequence of 16 bases. The germline V gene (reference sequence) yields DFQATT for CDR1 and SNEGSKA for CDR2. Sample treatment or condition, as interpreted from the label and publication: in vitro stimulation with specific CMV peptide epitopes to enrich CMV-specific T cells. Points on this clonotype: The antigen this receptor binds is unknown. No base quality information exists; no much larger clone differs at one position.

Sequencing used an Illumina HiSeq 1500. TCRdb applied fastp at Q25 and MiXCR to the public reads, then kept only in-frame beta chains. Entries that share a CDR3 protein sequence are merged under the most common genes and DNA. Within this sample are about 470,000 distinct CDR3 sequences, with about 42% of them counted one time only. The ten largest clones capture just under 45% of the sample. This TCR derives from a human donor in good health (CMV status not recorded). Some clones in this sample may be carry-over from other donors' samples. Here the chain combines TRBV20-1 and TRBJ2-1; TRBD2 is a possible D gene, resting on 6 matching bases. The sequences come from cultured PBMCs, collected from culture after CMV antigen stimulation. The DNA sequence reads TGCAGTGCCACCCCGGTGGGGGGTTACAATGAGCAGTTCTTC. It is translated as CSATPVGGYNEQFF.